The clone carrying this T cell receptor (beta chain) was recorded many times. This sample is part of a study of T cells in Graves' hyperthyroidism and ophthalmopathy. Researchers took RNA transcripts and amplified the TCR beta CDR3 regions from them. When the TCR CDR3 underwent first-round RT-PCR, the HTBI primer set was used. TCRdb fed the multiplex PCR reads into MiXCR, producing one record per CDR3 protein. Of around 480,000 distinct CDR3 sequences listed, 13% to 15% are singletons. Recently diagnosed hyperthyroidism of less than 2 months' duration affected patients aged 18 to 65. Trimming cost V 4 bases and J 4 bases, with 13 bases left between them. The V gene's germline CDR1 is LGHDT and CDR2 YNNKEL (reference sequence). This CDR3 contains 15 residues.

Sequencing was carried out using blood. The source of this sequence is a woman aged 18 to 35 with Graves' hyperthyroidism. The chain uses TRBV3-1 and TRBJ1-4; possible D gene TRBD1, 5 bases. As DNA, the CDR3 is TGTGCCAGCAGCCCGGGCGGCCAGGGTAATGAAAAACTGTTTTTT. Protein sequence: CASSPGGQGNEKLFF.